Described below is a single TCR beta chain sequence and its context. These data originate in a study of shared clonotypes between healthy human individuals. Profiled with immunoSEQ multiplex PCR; TCRdb holds only in-frame clones, not every one. The table includes hundreds of thousands of clones, around 96% detected once. Germline CDR1 and CDR2: SGHTS and YDEGEE. Trimming took 0 bases from V and 2 from J, leaving 12 bases between them. CDR3 size: 16 residues. V and J are TRBV5-8 and TRBJ1-5, with D unresolved. The clonotype originates from a woman younger than 45 in good health. The sample was naive CD4+ T cells sorted from blood. Subset reported: CD45RA+ positively selected. This CDR3 reads CASSLALGVGNQPQHF. The CDR3 DNA sequence: TGTGCCAGCAGCTTGGCCCTGGGAGTAGGCAATCAGCCCCAGCATTTT.